This entry lists 22 T cell receptor beta chains sequenced from one sample in a study of T-cell reconstitution after alpha-beta-depleted transplantation in children (dated by TCRdb to 2016 to 2017). Library preparation was by PCR. Sequencing was carried out with an Illumina HiSeq 2500. TCR library preparation used molecular barcoding, with unique molecular identifiers applied to normalize quantification of the TCRbeta repertoire. TCRdb reanalyzed the raw reads on its own, using fastp at Q25 for trimming and MiXCR for clone calling, and kept in-frame beta chains. Rows with a matching CDR3 protein are joined into one entry that keeps the most common DNA and genes. The sample table lists about 360,000 distinct CDR3 sequences, roughly 13% of them with a count of one. Around 4.5% of the sample belongs to the ten largest clones. The starting material was PBMCs, obtained from the stem cell graft. These receptors all stem from a human donor who donated a stem cell graft to a child with Fanconi anemia.

The chain uses TRBV27 and TRBJ1-5, with 10 bases identical to TRBD1. With V trimmed by 3 bases and J by 6 bases, 5 bases remained unmatched. This CDR3 is built from 15 residues. CDR1 and CDR2 from the germline V gene are MNHEY and SMNVEV (reference sequence). CDR3 nucleotide sequence: TGTGCCAGCAGTTTCGACAGGGGGCTTGGTCAGCCCCAGCATTTT. Translating it yields CASSFDRGLGQPQHF.

There are many counts of this clonotype. The genes are TRBV7-2 and TRBJ1-2; 7 bases align to TRBD1. The junction had 4 bases not matched to a gene; V was cut back by 5 bases and J by 4 bases. Germline V lookup: CDR1 SGHTA, CDR2 FQGNSA. The CDR3 extends over 13 amino acids. The CDR3 loop is CASSPDRFYGYTF. Here the CDR3 DNA reads TGTGCCAGCAGCCCGGACAGGTTCTATGGCTACACCTTC.

In this sample, this clonotype turned up a few times. Written as DNA, the CDR3 is TGTGCCAGCAGTGACCCGACAGGTTTTGATACGCAGTATTTT. This encodes CASSDPTGFDTQYF. The genes are TRBV25-1 and TRBJ2-3, with a weak D call TRBD1 (6 bases). The germline gives CDR1 MGHDK, CDR2 SYGVNS. The CDR3 loop spans 14 amino acids. V lost 3 bases and J lost 6, with 13 bases in between.

This clonotype was counted only a few times. The chain joins TRBV29-1 to TRBJ1-2, with D perhaps matching TRBD1 (5 bases). The CDR3 has 12 amino acids. The V gene's germline CDR1 is SQVTM and CDR2 ANQGSEA. Deletions cut 7 bases from V and 2 bases from J, with 11 bases between. The chain's CDR3 is CSAPKGNYGYTF. The CDR3 DNA sequence: TGCAGCGCCCCCAAGGGGAACTATGGCTACACCTTC.

The chain recombines TRBV7-9 with TRBJ2-3; D may be TRBD1 (6 bases). The CDR3 is made up of 15 amino acids. V gave up 8 bases and J gave up 2 bases, with 17 bases separating them. CDR1 SEHNR and CDR2 FQNEAQ come from the germline V gene (reference sequence). The DNA for the CDR3 is TGTGCCAGCTCACGACCGGACAGACTCACAGATACGCAGTATTTT. It yields the protein CASSRPDRLTDTQYF.

Ten or more counts support this clonotype. This chain links TRBV10-1 with TRBJ2-5, with 8 nucleotides matching TRBD2. Per the germline V gene, CDR1 is WNHNN and CDR2 is SYGVQD (reference sequence). With 2 bases clipped from V and 1 base from J, the junction kept 6 bases outside the gene matches. The CDR3 runs to 16 residues. This CDR3 reads CASSESSGVGQETQYF. The CDR3, as DNA: TGCGCCAGCAGTGAGAGTAGCGGGGTGGGCCAAGAGACCCAGTACTTC.

V is TRBV9 and J is TRBJ1-3; D remains unclear. The ends were cut back, 0 bases at V and 0 bases at J, with 7 bases in the middle. The length of the CDR3 is 15 residues. Germline loops: CDR1 SGDLS, CDR2 YYNGEE. Here the CDR3 DNA reads TGTGCCAGCAGCGTAGCTATCAGCTCTGGAAACACCATATATTTT. Translation gives CASSVAISSGNTIYF.

This clonotype turned up a few times. This chain connects TRBV5-1 to TRBJ1-4; D uncertain. Germline lookup yields CDR1 SGHRS and CDR2 YFSETQ. This CDR3 has 16 amino acids. V was cut by 0 bases and J by 0 bases, with 9 bases left in between. The DNA of the CDR3 is TGCGCCAGCAGCTTGGTCTCCCCTACAACTAATGAAAAACTGTTTTTT. Its protein product is CASSLVSPTTNEKLFF.

This clonotype appeared many times. This chain uses TRBV4-3 with TRBJ2-3, with 8 bases fitting TRBD2. Germline CDR1 and CDR2: LGHNA and YSLEER. CDR3 length equals 16 residues. The V and J ends lost 0 bases and 4 bases, in that order; junction bases with no gene match: 6. The CDR3 region is CASSQESGGAADTQYF. The DNA for the CDR3 is TGCGCCAGCAGCCAAGAATCGGGGGGGGCCGCAGATACGCAGTATTTT.

The genes are TRBV11-2 and TRBJ2-4; 7 positions agree with TRBD2. The CDR3 totals 14 residues. V lost 2 bases, J lost 4 bases, and 2 bases stayed unmatched. Looked up from germline, CDR1 is SGHAT and CDR2 is FQNNGV. CDR3 sequence: CASSLQGGKNIQYF. The CDR3 coding sequence is TGTGCCAGCAGCTTACAGGGAGGGAAAAACATTCAGTACTTC.

This CDR3 reads CASSQGQKPNYGYTF. The CDR3 coding sequence is TGCGCCAGCAGCCAAGGACAGAAACCTAACTATGGCTACACCTTC. The J gene is TRBJ1-2, the V gene TRBV4-3; D might be TRBD1 (5 bases). The CDR3 contains 15 residues. V shed 1 base and J shed 0 bases, with 9 bases lying between them. Germline V gene lookup returns CDR1 LGHNA and CDR2 YSLEER.

The chain uses TRBV20-1 and TRBJ1-4, with 7 bases lining up with TRBD1. Trimming at V came to 3 bases and at J to 7 bases, leaving 14 bases not matched to a gene. The germline gives CDR1 DFQATT, CDR2 SNEGSKA (reference sequence). The CDR3 totals 16 residues. The CDR3 is CSASPRGQTLGEKLFF. The CDR3 DNA reads as TGCAGTGCTAGCCCCAGGGGACAGACCCTGGGTGAAAAACTGTTTTTT.

On this clonotype: This clone may be a read error of a much larger clone one base away. V gene TRBV4-3 combines with J gene TRBJ2-1, with a possible D match to TRBD1 (6 bases). Germline V gene sequence: CDR1 LGHNA, CDR2 YSLEER. Deletions cut 1 base from V and 6 bases from J, with 16 bases between. This CDR3 contains 16 residues. CDR3: CASSQAWGPSVNEQFF. In nucleotides, the CDR3 is TGCGCCAGCAGCCAAGCTTGGGGGCCCTCGGTCAATGAGCAGTTCTTC.

This rearrangement joins TRBV5-1 to TRBJ1-2, with a tentative D call TRBD1 (6 bases). V was pared by 2 bases and J by 3 bases, with 11 bases between. This CDR3 spans 14 amino acids. CDR1 is SGHRS, CDR2 YFSETQ, per germline. CDR3 residues: CASSFGGEDYGYTF. The CDR3, as DNA: TGCGCCAGCAGCTTCGGGGGCGAAGACTATGGCTACACCTTC.

This clonotype was detected ten times or more. The chain combines TRBV14 with TRBJ2-7; D unclear. Germline loops: CDR1 SGHDN, CDR2 FVKESK. Trimming shortened V by 1 base and J by 6 bases, and 4 bases separated the two germline ends. There are 11 residues in the CDR3. CDR3 loop: CASSQAREQYF. DNA for the CDR3: TGTGCCAGCAGCCAAGCGCGCGAGCAGTACTTC. The full variable domain, its missing parts supplied by reference TRBV14 and TRBJ2-7, is EAGVTQFPSHSVIEKGQTVTLRCDPISGHDNLYWYRRVMGKEIKFLLHFVKESKQDESGMPNNRFLAERTGGTYSTLKVQPAELEDSGVYFCASSQAREQYFGPGTRLTVT.

The chain employs TRBV12-3 or TRBV12-4 and TRBJ2-1, with 7 bases that match TRBD2. V lost 6 bases and J lost 9; bases outside the gene matches: 8. This CDR3 is 13 amino acids long. The CDR3 sequence is CASSSSLASEQFF. In nucleotides, the CDR3 is TGTGCCAGCAGCTCATCACTAGCGAGTGAGCAGTTCTTC.

This clonotype appeared a few times. The junction departs from the called germline gene at one end, perhaps through a read error. This chain connects TRBV7-9 to TRBJ2-1, with 7 positions matching TRBD2. Germline V CDR1 and CDR2: SEHNR, FQNEAQ (reference sequence). The CDR3 has 15 amino acids. The CDR3 DNA reads as TGTGCCAGCATCTTAGCGGCGGGGGAGATCAATGAGCAGTTCTTC. This codes for CASILAAGEINEQFF.

This clonotype showed up many times. This chain connects TRBV10-3 to TRBJ1-5, with TRBD1 identical over 7 bases. Germline-derived CDR1 and CDR2 are ENHRY and SYGVKD. After removal of 8 bases from V and 6 bases from J, the junction contained 10 bases not matched to a gene. The CDR3 length is 14 residues. The CDR3 region has the DNA TGTGCCATCGGCCGACAGGGTGGCGGTCAGCCCCAGCATTTT. It codes for CAIGRQGGGQPQHF.

This chain joins TRBV9 and TRBJ2-2; D is uncertain. This CDR3 contains 14 residues. Trimming cost V 2 bases and J 4 bases, with 9 bases left between them. From germline, CDR1 is SGDLS and CDR2 YYNGEE. The CDR3 loop is CASSVRTSTGELFF. In nucleotides, the CDR3 is TGTGCCAGCAGCGTTCGGACCAGCACCGGGGAGCTGTTTTTT.

This clonotype was seen more than once but under ten times. V gene TRBV7-2 combines with J gene TRBJ1-5; D not resolved. Germline CDR1 is SGHTA and CDR2 is FQGNSA. The CDR3 is made up of 15 amino acids. Trimming cost V 5 bases and J 0 bases, with 11 bases left between them. The CDR3: CASSREVDSNQPQHF. CDR3 nucleotide sequence: TGTGCCAGCAGCCGGGAAGTGGATAGCAATCAGCCCCAGCATTTT.

This clonotype showed up many times. CDR3 region: CASSLVSGTGANVLTF. As DNA, the CDR3 is TGTGCCAGCAGTTTGGTCTCTGGGACTGGGGCCAACGTCCTGACTTTC. The chain couples TRBV12-3 or TRBV12-4 to TRBJ2-6; D not resolved. The V end was cut by 3 bases, the J end by 2 bases, with 11 bases between. The CDR3 runs 16 residues.

This clonotype was counted at least ten times. The chain has TRBV5-1 and TRBJ1-1; D remains unclear. CDR3 length: 14 amino acids. Germline assignment: CDR1 SGHRS and CDR2 YFSETQ. V was trimmed by 1 base and J by 1 base, leaving 8 bases between them. CDR3 nucleotide sequence: TGCGCCAGCAGCTTGCACCCAGCGAACACTGAAGCTTTCTTT. Protein sequence: CASSLHPANTEAFF. The variable domain in full, with the rest retrieved from reference TRBV5-1 and TRBJ1-1, is KAGVTQTPRYLIKTRGQQVTLSCSPISGHRSVSWYQQTPGQGLQFLFEYFSETQRNKGNFPGRFSGRQFSNSRSEMNVSTLELGDSALYLCASSLHPANTEAFFGQGTRLTVV.